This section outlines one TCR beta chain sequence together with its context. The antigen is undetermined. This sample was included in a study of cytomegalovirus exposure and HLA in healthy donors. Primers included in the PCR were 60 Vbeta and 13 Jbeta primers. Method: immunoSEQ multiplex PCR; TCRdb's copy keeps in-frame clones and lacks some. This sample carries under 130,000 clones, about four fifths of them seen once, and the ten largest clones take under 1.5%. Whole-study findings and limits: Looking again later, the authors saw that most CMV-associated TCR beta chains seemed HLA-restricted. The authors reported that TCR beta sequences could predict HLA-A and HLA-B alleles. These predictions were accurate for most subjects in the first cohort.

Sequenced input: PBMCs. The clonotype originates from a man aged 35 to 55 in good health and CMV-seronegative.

CDR3 residues: CASSLASGASLREQYF. DNA for the CDR3: TGCGCCAGCAGCTTGGCTAGCGGGGCTTCCCTACGGGAGCAGTACTTC. The chain uses TRBV5-1 and TRBJ2-7, with TRBD2 identical over 9 bases. CDR3 size: 16 residues. The trim removed 0 bases at V and 7 bases at J, leaving 11 bases unmatched. CDR1 SGHRS and CDR2 YFSETQ come from the germline V gene.